A selection of T cell receptor beta chains follows, all from one sample in a study of Ad26.COV2.S vaccination and SARS-CoV-2 variants. Produced via immunoSEQ multiplex PCR; TCRdb's table is partial and in-frame only. The profile shows about 350,000 clones, about 87% of them singletons. The material sequenced was peripheral blood, taken in a trial of Ad26.COV2.S vaccine versus placebo. These receptors all come from a person between 18 and 59 years old who received the Ad26.COV2.S COVID-19 vaccine or a placebo. Each CDR3 is given without its conserved first and last residue. Fields, in order: J gene, V gene, CDR3 protein.

TRBJ2-3	TRBV24-1	ATSDSGTGTDTQY
TRBJ1-1	TRBV19	ASSIGAAGVGTEAF
TRBJ2-2	TRBV5-5	ASSLDSYGRRTGELF
TRBJ1-1	TRBV7-2	ASSSIRYPHTEAF
TRBJ1-4	TRBV5-8	ASSLGPGRNEKLF
TRBJ2-5	TRBV3-1/TRBV3-2	ASSQASFPGGQETQY
TRBJ2-7	TRBV18	ASSPPVASGSYEQY
TRBJ1-4	TRBV3-1/TRBV3-2	ASSPPGQGWLEKLF
TRBJ2-7	TRBV30	AWSKVDSRFSGYEQY
TRBJ1-2	TRBV5-4	ASSLQTNYGYT
TRBJ1-3	TRBV5-8	ASERDGNTIY
TRBJ2-3	TRBV28	ASSLSTDSSSTDTQY
TRBJ2-7	TRBV6-2/TRBV6-3	ASSDFRGAYEQY
TRBJ1-2	TRBV6-6	ASSYSGEGYGYT
TRBJ1-1	TRBV29-1	SVEDLRGRTEAF
TRBJ2-3	TRBV12-2	ASRLGRGKSYGTDTQY
TRBJ2-7	TRBV19	ASSIRLNRGYSYEQY
TRBJ2-7	TRBV7-2	ASSSWTGSYEQY
TRBJ2-1	TRBV11-2	ASSLTGGGNEQF
TRBJ1-5	TRBV5-5	ASSLDWGNQPQH
TRBJ2-1	TRBV19	ASSRSSRANEQF
TRBJ2-3	TRBV29-1	SVRTSGTQSDTQY
TRBJ2-3	TRBV27	ASSLGTTDTQY
TRBJ2-7	TRBV7-9	ASSLTANEQY
TRBJ1-6	TRBV9	ASSPSDSYNSPLH
TRBJ1-3	TRBV4-2	ASSKGRGEAGNTIY
TRBJ2-5	TRBV4-3	ASGLADQETQY
TRBJ2-5	TRBV7-2	ASSQDTGRSQETQY
TRBJ1-5	TRBV29-1	SVEVQGVGQPQH
TRBJ2-7	TRBV19	ASSIRAGYYEQY
TRBJ1-1	TRBV4-2	ASSQVPGSTGGEAF
TRBJ1-2	TRBV25-1	ASSEGGNYGYT